The T cell receptor beta chain described here comes from a study of type 1 regulatory T cells. Study summary: This in vitro CD4 product, T-allo10, is enriched for Tr1 cells and alloantigen-specific.

TCRdb analysed the reads with MiXCR anew, one entry per CDR3 protein. The table records 20,000 to 25,000 distinct CDR3 sequences, around 47% of them present only once. The sample holds many counts of this clonotype. Its antigen is undetermined. This sequence originates from a human donor in good health. The sequenced material came from cultured T cells, either the whole culture or a sorted T cell fraction (not recorded which).

CDR3 sequence: CASSLYGEYGELFF. The CDR3 region has the DNA TGTGCCAGCAGTTTATACGGGGAGTACGGGGAGCTGTTTTTT. The chain links TRBV28 to TRBJ2-2, with D perhaps TRBD2 (5 bases). Trimming shortened V by 1 base and J by 7 bases, and 10 bases separated the two germline ends. Germline V gene lookup returns CDR1 MDHEN and CDR2 SYDVKM. The CDR3 runs to 14 residues.